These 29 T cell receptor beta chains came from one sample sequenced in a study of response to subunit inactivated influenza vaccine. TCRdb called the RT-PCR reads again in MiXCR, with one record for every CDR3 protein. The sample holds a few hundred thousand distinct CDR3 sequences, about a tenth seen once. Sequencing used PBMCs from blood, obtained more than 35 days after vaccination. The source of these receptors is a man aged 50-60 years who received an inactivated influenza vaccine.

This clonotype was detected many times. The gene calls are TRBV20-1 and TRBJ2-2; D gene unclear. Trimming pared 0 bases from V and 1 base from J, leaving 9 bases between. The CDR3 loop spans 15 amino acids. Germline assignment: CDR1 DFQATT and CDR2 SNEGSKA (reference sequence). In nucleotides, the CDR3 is TGCAGTGCTAGAGAGGTCCGACTGAACACCGGGGAGCTGTTTTTT. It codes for CSAREVRLNTGELFF.

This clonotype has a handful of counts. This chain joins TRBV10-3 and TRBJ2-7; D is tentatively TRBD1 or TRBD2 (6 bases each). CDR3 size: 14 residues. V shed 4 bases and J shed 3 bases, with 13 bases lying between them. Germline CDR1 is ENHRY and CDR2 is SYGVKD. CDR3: CAISVKQGGYEQYF. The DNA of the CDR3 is TGTGCCATCAGTGTAAAACAGGGAGGCTACGAGCAGTACTTC.

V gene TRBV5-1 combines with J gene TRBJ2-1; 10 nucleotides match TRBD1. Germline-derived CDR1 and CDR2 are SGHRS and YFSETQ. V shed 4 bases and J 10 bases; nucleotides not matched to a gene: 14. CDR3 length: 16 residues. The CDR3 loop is CASSPKGDRGTVEQFF. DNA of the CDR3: TGCGCCAGCAGCCCAAAGGGGGACAGGGGAACTGTGGAGCAGTTCTTC.

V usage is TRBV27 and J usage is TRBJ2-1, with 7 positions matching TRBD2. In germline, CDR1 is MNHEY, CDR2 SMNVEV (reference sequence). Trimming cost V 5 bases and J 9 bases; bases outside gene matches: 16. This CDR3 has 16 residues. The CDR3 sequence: CASSVLVWEGLGEQFF. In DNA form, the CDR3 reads TGTGCCAGCAGTGTCCTTGTGTGGGAGGGCCTTGGTGAGCAGTTCTTC.

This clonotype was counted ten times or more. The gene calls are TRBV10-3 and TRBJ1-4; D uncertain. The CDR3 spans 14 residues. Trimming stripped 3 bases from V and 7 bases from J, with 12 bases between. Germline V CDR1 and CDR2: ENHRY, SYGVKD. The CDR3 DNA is TGTGCCATCAGTGAAGGTAACGGGCGTGAAAAACTGTTTTTT. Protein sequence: CAISEGNGREKLFF.

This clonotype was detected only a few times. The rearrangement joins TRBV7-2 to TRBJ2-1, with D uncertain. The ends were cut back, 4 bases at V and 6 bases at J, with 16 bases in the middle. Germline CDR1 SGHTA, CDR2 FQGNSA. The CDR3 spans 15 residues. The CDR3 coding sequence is TGTGCCAGCAGCTACCTAAGTGGGGTCGTCAATGAGCAGTTCTTC. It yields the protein CASSYLSGVVNEQFF. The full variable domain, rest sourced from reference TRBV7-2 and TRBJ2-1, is GAGVSQSPSNKVTEKGKDVELRCDPISGHTALYWYRQSLGQGLEFLIYFQGNSAPDKSGLPSDRFSAERTGGSVSTLTIQRTQQEDSAVYLCASSYLSGVVNEQFFGPGTRLTVL.

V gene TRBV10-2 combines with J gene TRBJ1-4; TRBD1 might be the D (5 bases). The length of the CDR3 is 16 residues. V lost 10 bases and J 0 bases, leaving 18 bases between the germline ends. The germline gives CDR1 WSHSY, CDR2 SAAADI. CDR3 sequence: CATRRGIGATNEKLFF. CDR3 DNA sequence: TGCGCCACCCGTCGCGGGATAGGGGCAACTAATGAAAAACTGTTTTTT.

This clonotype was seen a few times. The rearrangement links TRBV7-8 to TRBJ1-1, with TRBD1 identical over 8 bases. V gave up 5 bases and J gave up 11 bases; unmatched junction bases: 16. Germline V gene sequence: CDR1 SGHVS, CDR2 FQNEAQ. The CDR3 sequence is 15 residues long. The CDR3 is CASSKISGQGISAFF. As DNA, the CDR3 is TGTGCCAGCAGCAAAATATCTGGACAGGGTATTTCGGCTTTCTTT. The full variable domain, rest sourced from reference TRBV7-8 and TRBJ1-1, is GAGVSQSPRYKVAKRGQDVALRCDPISGHVSLFWYQQALGQGPEFLTYFQNEAQLDKSGLPSDRFFAERPEGSVSTLKIQRTQQEDSAVYLCASSKISGQGISAFFGQGTRLTVV.

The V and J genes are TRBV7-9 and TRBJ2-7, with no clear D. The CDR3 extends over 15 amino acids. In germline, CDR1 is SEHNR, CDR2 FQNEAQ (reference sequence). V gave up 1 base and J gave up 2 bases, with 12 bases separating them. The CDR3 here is CASSLETAFPYEQYF. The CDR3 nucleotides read TGTGCCAGCAGCTTAGAAACAGCCTTCCCCTACGAGCAGTACTTC.

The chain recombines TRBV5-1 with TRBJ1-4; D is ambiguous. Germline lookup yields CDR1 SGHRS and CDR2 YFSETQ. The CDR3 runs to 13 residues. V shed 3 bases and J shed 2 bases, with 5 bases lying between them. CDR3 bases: TGCGCCAGCAGCTCAGGCACTAATGAAAAACTGTTTTTT. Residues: CASSSGTNEKLFF. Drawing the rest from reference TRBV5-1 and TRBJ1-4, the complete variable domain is KAGVTQTPRYLIKTRGQQVTLSCSPISGHRSVSWYQQTPGQGLQFLFEYFSETQRNKGNFPGRFSGRQFSNSRSEMNVSTLELGDSALYLCASSSGTNEKLFFGSGTQLSVL.

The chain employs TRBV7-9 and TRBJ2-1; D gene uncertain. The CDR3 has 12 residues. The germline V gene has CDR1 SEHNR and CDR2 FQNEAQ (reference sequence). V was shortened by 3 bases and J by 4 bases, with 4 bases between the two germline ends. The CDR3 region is CASSFWYNEQFF. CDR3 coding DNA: TGTGCCAGCAGCTTTTGGTACAATGAGCAGTTCTTC.

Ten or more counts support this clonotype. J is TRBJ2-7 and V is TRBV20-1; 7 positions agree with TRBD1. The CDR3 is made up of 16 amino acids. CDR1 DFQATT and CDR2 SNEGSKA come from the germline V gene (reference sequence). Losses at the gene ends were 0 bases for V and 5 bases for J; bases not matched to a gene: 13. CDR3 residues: CSARDPLRGMSNEQYF. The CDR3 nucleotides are TGCAGTGCTAGAGATCCTCTCAGGGGGATGTCGAACGAGCAGTACTTC.

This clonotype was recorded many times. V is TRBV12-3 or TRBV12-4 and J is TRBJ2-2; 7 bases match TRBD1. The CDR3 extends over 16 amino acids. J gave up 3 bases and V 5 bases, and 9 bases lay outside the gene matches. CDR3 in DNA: TGTGCCAGCAGTCCAGGACAGGCGGTTGACACCGGGGAGCTGTTTTTT. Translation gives CASSPGQAVDTGELFF.

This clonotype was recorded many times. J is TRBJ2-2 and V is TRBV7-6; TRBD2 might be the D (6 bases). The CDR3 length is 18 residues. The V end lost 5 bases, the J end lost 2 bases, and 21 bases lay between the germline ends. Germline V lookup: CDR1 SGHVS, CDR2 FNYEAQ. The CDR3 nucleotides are TGTGCCAGCAGCCATTCCCGGGACTGGCCTTCAAACACCGGGGAGCTGTTTTTT. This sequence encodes CASSHSRDWPSNTGELFF.

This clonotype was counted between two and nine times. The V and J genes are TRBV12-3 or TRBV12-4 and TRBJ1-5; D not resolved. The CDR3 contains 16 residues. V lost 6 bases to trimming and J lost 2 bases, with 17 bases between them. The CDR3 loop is CASSETGEFGNQPQHF. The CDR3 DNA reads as TGTGCCAGCAGCGAAACCGGGGAGTTTGGCAATCAGCCCCAGCATTTT.

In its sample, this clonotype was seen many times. The CDR3 nucleotides are TGTGCCAGCAGTAAAGCGGGAAAGCGGCAGAACACCGGGGAGCTGTTTTTT. Translating gives CASSKAGKRQNTGELFF. J is TRBJ2-2 and V is TRBV7-9; 7 bases are shared with TRBD2. The ends lost 6 bases at V and 1 base at J; junction bases unmatched: 11. Germline V lookup: CDR1 SEHNR, CDR2 FQNEAQ (reference sequence). The CDR3 has 17 residues. The full variable domain, with the rest looked up from reference TRBV7-9 and TRBJ2-2, is DTGVSQNPRHKITKRGQNVTFRCDPISEHNRLYWYRQTLGQGPEFLTYFQNEAQLEKSRLLSDRFSAERPKGSFSTLEIQRTEQGDSAMYLCASSKAGKRQNTGELFFGEGSRLTVL.

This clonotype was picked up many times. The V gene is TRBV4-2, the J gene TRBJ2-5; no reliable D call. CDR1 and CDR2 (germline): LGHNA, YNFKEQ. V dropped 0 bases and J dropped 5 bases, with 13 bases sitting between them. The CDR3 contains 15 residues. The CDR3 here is CASSQEGRSGETQYF. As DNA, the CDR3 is TGTGCCAGCAGCCAAGAAGGGCGCTCCGGGGAGACCCAGTACTTC.

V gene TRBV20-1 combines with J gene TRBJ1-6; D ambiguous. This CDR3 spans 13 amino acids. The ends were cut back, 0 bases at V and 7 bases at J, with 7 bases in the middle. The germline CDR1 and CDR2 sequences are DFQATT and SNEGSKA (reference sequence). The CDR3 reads CSAREGSNSPLHF. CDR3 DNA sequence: TGCAGTGCTAGAGAAGGCAGCAATTCACCCCTCCACTTT.

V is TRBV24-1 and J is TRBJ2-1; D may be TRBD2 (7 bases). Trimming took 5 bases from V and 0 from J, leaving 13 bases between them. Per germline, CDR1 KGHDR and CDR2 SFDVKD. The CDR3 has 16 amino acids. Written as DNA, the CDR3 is TGTGCCACCAGTGGTAGGCGGGGGCCCTCCTACAATGAGCAGTTCTTC. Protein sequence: CATSGRRGPSYNEQFF.

CDR3 protein: CSASFEGQMNTEAFF. CDR3 nucleotides: TGCAGTGCTAGTTTTGAGGGACAGATGAACACTGAAGCTTTCTTT. This chain connects TRBV20-1 to TRBJ1-1, with 7 bases that match TRBD1. Per the germline V gene, CDR1 is DFQATT and CDR2 is SNEGSKA (reference sequence). After removal of 3 bases from V and 0 bases from J, the junction contained 7 bases not matched to a gene. CDR3 length: 15 amino acids.

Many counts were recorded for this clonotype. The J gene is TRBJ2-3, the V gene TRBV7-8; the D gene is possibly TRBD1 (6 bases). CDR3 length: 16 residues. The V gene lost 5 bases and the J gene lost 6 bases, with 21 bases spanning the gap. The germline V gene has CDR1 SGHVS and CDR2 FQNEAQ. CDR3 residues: CASSRRQGGRSDTQYF. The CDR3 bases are TGTGCCAGCAGCCGACGACAAGGGGGACGCAGTGATACGCAGTATTTT.

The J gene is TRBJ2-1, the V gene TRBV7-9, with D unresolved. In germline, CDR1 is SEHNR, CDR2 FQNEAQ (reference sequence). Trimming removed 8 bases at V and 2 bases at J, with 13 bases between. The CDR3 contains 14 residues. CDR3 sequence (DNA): TGTGCCAGCCTTCCAAGCTCCCCCTACAATGAGCAGTTCTTC. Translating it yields CASLPSSPYNEQFF. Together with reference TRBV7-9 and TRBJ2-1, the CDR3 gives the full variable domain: DTGVSQNPRHKITKRGQNVTFRCDPISEHNRLYWYRQTLGQGPEFLTYFQNEAQLEKSRLLSDRFSAERPKGSFSTLEIQRTEQGDSAMYLCASLPSSPYNEQFFGPGTRLTVL.

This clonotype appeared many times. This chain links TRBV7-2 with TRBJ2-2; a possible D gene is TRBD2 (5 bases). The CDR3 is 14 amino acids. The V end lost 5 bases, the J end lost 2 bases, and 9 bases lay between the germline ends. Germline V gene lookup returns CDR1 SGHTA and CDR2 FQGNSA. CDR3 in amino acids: CASSTGLNTGELFF. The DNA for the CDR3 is TGTGCCAGCAGCACGGGATTAAACACCGGGGAGCTGTTTTTT.

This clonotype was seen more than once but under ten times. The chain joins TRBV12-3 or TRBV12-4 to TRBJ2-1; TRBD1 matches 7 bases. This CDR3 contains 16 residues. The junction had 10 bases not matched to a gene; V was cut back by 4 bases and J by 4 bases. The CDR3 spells CASSSRRQGIYNEQFF. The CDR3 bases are TGTGCCAGCAGTTCCCGCCGACAGGGAATATACAATGAGCAGTTCTTC.

The CDR3 sequence: CASSPHPLGLVTGELFF. The CDR3 nucleotides are TGTGCCAGCAGCCCACATCCCCTAGGATTAGTCACCGGGGAGCTGTTTTTT. The chain uses TRBV7-9 and TRBJ2-2, with unresolved D. V lost 5 bases and J lost 4, with 20 bases in between. This CDR3 contains 17 residues. Per germline, CDR1 SEHNR and CDR2 FQNEAQ (reference sequence).

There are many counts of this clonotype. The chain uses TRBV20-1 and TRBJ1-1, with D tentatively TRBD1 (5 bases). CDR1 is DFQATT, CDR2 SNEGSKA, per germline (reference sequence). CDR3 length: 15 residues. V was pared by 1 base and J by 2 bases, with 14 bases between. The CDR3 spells CSARGTGTHNTEAFF. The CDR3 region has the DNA TGCAGTGCTAGAGGCACCGGGACCCACAACACTGAAGCTTTCTTT.

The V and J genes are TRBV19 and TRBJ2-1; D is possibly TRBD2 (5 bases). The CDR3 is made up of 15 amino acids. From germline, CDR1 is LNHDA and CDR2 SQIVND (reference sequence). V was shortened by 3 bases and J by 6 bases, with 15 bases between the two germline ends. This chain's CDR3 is CASSIREASGNEQFF. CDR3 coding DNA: TGTGCCAGTAGTATTCGGGAAGCAAGTGGCAATGAGCAGTTCTTC.

The CDR3 coding sequence is TGTGCCAGCAGCCGAGGACTAGCGGGACTGGGAGATACGCAGTATTTT. It specifies CASSRGLAGLGDTQYF. The genes are TRBV6-2 or TRBV6-3 and TRBJ2-3, with TRBD2 matching over 12 bases. The germline V gene encodes CDR1 MNHEY and CDR2 SVGEGT. V gave up 6 bases and J gave up 5 bases; unmatched junction bases: 9. The CDR3 contains 16 residues.

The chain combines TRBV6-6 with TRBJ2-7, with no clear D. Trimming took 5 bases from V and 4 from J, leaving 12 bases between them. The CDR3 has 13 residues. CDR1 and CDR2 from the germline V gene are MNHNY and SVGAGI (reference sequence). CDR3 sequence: CASSLPSRYEQYF. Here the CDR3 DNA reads TGTGCCAGCAGTCTCCCGAGCCGATACGAGCAGTACTTC.